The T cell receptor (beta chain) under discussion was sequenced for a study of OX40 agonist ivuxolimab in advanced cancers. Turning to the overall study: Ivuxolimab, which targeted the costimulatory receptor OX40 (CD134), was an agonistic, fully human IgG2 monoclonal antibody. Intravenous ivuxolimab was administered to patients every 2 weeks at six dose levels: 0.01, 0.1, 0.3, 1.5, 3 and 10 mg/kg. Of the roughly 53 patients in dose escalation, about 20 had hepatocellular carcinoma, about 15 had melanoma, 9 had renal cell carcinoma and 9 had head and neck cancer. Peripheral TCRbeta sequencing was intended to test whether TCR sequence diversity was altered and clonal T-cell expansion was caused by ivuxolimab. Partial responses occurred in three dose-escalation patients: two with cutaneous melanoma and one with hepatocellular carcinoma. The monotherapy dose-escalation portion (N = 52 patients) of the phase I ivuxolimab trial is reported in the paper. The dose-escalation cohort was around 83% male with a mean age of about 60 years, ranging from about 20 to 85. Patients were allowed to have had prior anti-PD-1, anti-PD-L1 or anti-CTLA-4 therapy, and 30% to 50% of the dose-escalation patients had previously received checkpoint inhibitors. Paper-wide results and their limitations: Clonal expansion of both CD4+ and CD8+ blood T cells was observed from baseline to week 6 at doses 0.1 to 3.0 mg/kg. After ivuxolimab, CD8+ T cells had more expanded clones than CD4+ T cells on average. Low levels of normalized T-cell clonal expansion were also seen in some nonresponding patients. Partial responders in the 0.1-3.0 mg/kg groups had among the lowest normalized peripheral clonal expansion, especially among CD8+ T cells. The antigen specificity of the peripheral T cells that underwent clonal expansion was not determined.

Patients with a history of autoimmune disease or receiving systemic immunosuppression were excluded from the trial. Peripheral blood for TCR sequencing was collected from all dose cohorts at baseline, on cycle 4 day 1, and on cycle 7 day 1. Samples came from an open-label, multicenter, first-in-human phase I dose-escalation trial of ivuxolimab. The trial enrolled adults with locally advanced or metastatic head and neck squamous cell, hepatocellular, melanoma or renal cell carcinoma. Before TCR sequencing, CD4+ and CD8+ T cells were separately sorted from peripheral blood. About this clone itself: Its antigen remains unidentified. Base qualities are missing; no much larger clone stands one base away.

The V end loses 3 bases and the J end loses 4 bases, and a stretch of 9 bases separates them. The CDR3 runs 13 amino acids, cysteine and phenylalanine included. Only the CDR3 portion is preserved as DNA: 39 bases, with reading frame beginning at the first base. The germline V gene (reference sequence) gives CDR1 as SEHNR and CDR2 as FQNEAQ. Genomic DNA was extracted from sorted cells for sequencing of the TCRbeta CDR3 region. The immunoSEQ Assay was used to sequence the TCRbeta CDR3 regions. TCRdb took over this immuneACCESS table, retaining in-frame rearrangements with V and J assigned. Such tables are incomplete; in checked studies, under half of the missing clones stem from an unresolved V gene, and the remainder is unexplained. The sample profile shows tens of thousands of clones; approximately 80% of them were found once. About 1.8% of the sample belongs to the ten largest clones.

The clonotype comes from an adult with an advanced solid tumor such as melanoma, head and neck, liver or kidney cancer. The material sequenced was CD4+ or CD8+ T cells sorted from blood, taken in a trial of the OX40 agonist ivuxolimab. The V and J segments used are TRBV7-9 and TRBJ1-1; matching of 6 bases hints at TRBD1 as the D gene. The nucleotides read TGTGCCAGCAGCTTTCAGGGGATCACTGAAGCTTTCTTT. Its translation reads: CASSFQGITEAFF.